This T cell receptor beta chain was documented in a study of blood T cell repertoires in COVID-19. The V gene's germline CDR1 is KGHSH and CDR2 LQKENI. The CDR3 runs 14 residues. Trimming at V came to 6 bases and at J to 5 bases, leaving 9 bases not matched to a gene. TCRdb's copy holds only in-frame clones and misses some; the assay was immunoSEQ multiplex PCR. The sample has approximately 150,000 clones; roughly 83% are singletons. The clonotype comes from a man between 65 and 85 years old who had been exposed to COVID-19. The rearrangement uses TRBV18 and TRBJ2-7; 8 nucleotides line up with TRBD2. Sample: PBMCs or T cells enriched from blood (not recorded which). CDR3 sequence: CASSPKRGNHEQYF. The DNA for the CDR3 is TGTGCCAGCTCTCCCAAGCGGGGGAACCACGAGCAGTACTTC. Combining the CDR3 with reference TRBV18 and TRBJ2-7 gives the whole variable domain NAGVMQNPRHLVRRRGQEARLRCSPMKGHSHVYWYRQLPEEGLKFMVYLQKENIIDESGMPKERFSAEFPKEGPSILRIQQVVRGDSAAYFCASSPKRGNHEQYFGPGTRLTVT.